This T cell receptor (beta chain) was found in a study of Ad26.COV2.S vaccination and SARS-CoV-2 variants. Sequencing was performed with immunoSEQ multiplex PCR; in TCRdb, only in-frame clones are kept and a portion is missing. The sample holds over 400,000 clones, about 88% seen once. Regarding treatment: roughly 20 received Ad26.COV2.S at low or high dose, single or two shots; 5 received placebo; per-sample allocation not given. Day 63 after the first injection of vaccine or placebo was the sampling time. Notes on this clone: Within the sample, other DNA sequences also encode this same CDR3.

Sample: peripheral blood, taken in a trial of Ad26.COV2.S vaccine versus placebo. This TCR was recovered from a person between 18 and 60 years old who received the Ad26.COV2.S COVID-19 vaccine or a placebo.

CDR3 sequence (DNA): TGCGCCAGCAGCTTGGGGGCGGAAGCTTTCTTT. This codes for CASSLGAEAFF. V usage is TRBV5-1 and J usage is TRBJ1-1; D call uncertain. The length of the CDR3 is 11 residues. The germline CDR1 and CDR2 sequences are SGHRS and YFSETQ. With 0 bases removed from V and 8 bases from J, the gap between germline ends came to 5 bases.